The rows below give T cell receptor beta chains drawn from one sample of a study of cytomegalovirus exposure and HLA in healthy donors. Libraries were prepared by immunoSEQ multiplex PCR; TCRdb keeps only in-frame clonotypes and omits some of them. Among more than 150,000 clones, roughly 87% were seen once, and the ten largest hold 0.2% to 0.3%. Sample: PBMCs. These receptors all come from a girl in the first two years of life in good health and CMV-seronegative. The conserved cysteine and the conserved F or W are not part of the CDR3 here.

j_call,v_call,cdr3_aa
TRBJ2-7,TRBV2,ASMELALSYEQY
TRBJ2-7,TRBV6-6,ASSYSAGFIYEQY
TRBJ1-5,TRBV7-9,ASSHREGPQH
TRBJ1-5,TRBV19,ASSRGPVGNQPQH
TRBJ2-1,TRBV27,ASSSLPRTSGRRNEQF
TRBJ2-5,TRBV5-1,ASSLAGTSVPNQETQY
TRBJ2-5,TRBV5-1,ASSPAGWRQETQY
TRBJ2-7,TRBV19,ASSMTRDRVLYEQY
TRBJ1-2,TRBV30,AWRGDLGGYGYT
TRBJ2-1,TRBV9,ASSQGFYNEQF
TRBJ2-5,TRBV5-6,ASSWGGGAGEQY
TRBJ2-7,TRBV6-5,ASSSTGGVHEQY
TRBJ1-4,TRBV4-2,ASSQGRRGDNEKLF
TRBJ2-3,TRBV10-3,AIRAGGLVGTDTQY
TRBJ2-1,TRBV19,ASSILAGESNEQF
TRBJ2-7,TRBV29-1,SVGRDRAYEQY
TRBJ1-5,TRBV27,ASRPDSRGSNQPQH
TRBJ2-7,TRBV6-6,ASSFSPTGQPYEQY
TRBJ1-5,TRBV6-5,ASSPTGGWPQH
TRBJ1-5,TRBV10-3,AIGQGHQPQH
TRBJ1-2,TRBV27,ASSLTGTGYGYT
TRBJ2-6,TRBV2,ASSGTGASLGANVLT
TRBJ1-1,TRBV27,ASSFRGGVTEAF
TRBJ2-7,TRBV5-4,ASSSAPPGQGWGEQY
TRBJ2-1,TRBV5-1,ASSLEGLNSYNEQF
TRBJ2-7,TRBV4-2,ASSRDSYEQY
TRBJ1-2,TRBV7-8,ASSLGTGANYGYT
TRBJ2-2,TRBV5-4,ASSLEISQGGTGELF
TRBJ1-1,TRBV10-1,ASLIDRRGESMNTEAF
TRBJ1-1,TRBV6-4,ATSEQGFGRDTEAF
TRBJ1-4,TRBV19,ASSPTGLGEKLF
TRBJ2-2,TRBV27,ASSLRHTGGNSGELF
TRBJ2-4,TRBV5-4,ASSLTGGAAKNIQY
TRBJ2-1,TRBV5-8,ASSLVASGRGAYNEQF
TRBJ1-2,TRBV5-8,ASRDRDPNGYT
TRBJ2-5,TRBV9,ASSPIGQGETQY
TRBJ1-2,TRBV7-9,ASSQEAGAYGYT
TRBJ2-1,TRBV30,AWSVGGSLGNEQF
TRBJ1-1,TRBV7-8,ASSDAGGRNTEAF
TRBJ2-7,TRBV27,ASRKSSSYEQY
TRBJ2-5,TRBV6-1,ASRGGDRGRETQY
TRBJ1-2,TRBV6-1,AIRRDRRVYT
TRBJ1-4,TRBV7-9,ASSLEHRLRNEKLF
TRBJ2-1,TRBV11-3,ASSLGPSSYNEQF
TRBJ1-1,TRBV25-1,ASSGWNRIVDTEAF